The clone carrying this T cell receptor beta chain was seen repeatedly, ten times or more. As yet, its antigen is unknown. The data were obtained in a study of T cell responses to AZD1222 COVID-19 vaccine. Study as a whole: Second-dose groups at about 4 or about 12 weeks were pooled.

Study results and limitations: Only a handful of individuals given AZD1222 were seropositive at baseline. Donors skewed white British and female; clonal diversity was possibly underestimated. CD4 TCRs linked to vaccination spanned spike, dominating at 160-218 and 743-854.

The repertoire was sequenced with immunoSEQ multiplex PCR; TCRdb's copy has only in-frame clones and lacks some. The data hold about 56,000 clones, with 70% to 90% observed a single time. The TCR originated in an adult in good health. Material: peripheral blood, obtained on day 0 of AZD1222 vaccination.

The CDR3 nucleotides read TGTGCCAGCAGCGGACGCGGGACAGGGAACACCGGGGAGCTGTTTTTT. This codes for CASSGRGTGNTGELFF. V is TRBV9 and J is TRBJ2-2; 8 bases agree with TRBD1. Unmatched junction bases numbered 5, after V lost 3 bases and J lost 1 base. CDR1 and CDR2 (germline): SGDLS, YYNGEE. CDR3 length: 16 residues.